The 30 T cell receptor beta chains listed next were all sequenced from one sample in a study of T cells in Graves' hyperthyroidism and ophthalmopathy. Using RNA transcripts as the source, TCR beta CDR3 regions were amplified. First-round RT-PCR of the TCR CDR3 relied on the HTBI primer set. In TCRdb, the multiplex PCR reads were re-called with MiXCR into one record per CDR3 protein. The sample has around 190,000 distinct CDR3 sequences, around a sixth seen once; the top ten hold more than 50%. Sequencing input: blood. The receptors stem from a woman aged 45 to 65 with Graves' hyperthyroidism.

This clonotype was seen many times. This CDR3 reads CASSEDQGAHEKLFF. The CDR3 bases are TGTGCCAGCAGTGAAGACCAGGGGGCGCATGAAAAACTGTTTTTT. The gene calls are TRBV2 and TRBJ1-4, with 8 bases lining up with TRBD1. After removal of 1 base from V and 6 bases from J, the junction contained 4 bases not matched to a gene. CDR1 and CDR2 (germline): SNHLY, FYNNEI. The CDR3 contains 15 residues. Looking up the rest from reference TRBV2 and TRBJ1-4 gives the full variable domain: EPEVTQTPSHQVTQMGQEVILRCVPISNHLYFYWYRQILGQKVEFLVSFYNNEISEKSEIFDDQFSVERPDGSNFTLKIRSTKLEDSAMYFCASSEDQGAHEKLFFGSGTQLSVL.

This clonotype came up many times. The J gene is TRBJ1-4, the V gene TRBV28; D might be TRBD1 (6 bases). The germline gives CDR1 MDHEN, CDR2 SYDVKM. V lost 1 base and J lost 0, with 9 bases in between. The CDR3 covers 16 residues. CDR3 protein: CASSLLDSATNEKLFF. CDR3 in DNA: TGTGCCAGCAGTTTATTGGACAGCGCAACTAATGAAAAACTGTTTTTT. The variable domain in full, with the rest retrieved from reference TRBV28 and TRBJ1-4, is DVKVTQSSRYLVKRTGEKVFLECVQDMDHENMFWYRQDPGLGLRLIYFSYDVKMKEKGDIPEGYSVSREKKERFSLILESASTNQTSMYLCASSLLDSATNEKLFFGSGTQLSVL.

This clonotype came up many times. The chain couples TRBV6-1 to TRBJ1-2, with D possibly being TRBD1 (5 bases). The germline CDR1 and CDR2 sequences are MNHNS and SASEGT. Trimming left V 5 bases short and J 2 bases short, with 12 bases between. The CDR3 spans 14 residues. The CDR3 sequence: CASSSPRQNYGYTF. The CDR3 region has the DNA TGTGCCAGCAGTTCTCCTCGACAGAACTATGGCTACACCTTC.

This clonotype was detected once. The V gene is TRBV19, the J gene TRBJ1-3; D is undetermined. This CDR3 region has 14 residues. The V and J ends lost 7 bases and 0 bases respectively, with 10 bases between them. Germline CDR1 LNHDA, CDR2 SQIVND (reference sequence). The CDR3 region is CASTPPNSGNTIYF. DNA for the CDR3: TGTGCCAGTACCCCCCCCAACTCTGGAAACACCATATATTTT. Using reference TRBV19 and TRBJ1-3 for the parts outside the CDR3, the full variable domain is DGGITQSPKYLFRKEGQNVTLSCEQNLNHDAMYWYRQDPGQGLRLIYYSQIVNDFQKGDIAEGYSVSREKKESFPLTVTSAQKNPTAFYLCASTPPNSGNTIYFGEGSWLTVV.

This clonotype was observed a handful of times. V usage is TRBV20-1 and J usage is TRBJ2-3, with TRBD2 matching 11 bases. Germline CDR1 and CDR2: DFQATT and SNEGSKA (reference sequence). The CDR3 runs 20 residues. The trim removed 0 bases at V and 2 bases at J, leaving 16 bases unmatched. CDR3 in amino acids: CSARDFTTSGKIFSTDTQYF. CDR3 nucleotides: TGCAGTGCTAGAGATTTTACGACTAGCGGGAAGATATTTTCCACAGATACGCAGTATTTT.

Concerning this clonotype: This may be a read error: a much more frequent sequence differs by one nucleotide. The chain recombines TRBV7-9 with TRBJ2-1; no definite D call. The J call could be wrong; TRBJ2-7 is a better fit for the DNA end. The CDR3 runs 13 residues. Per germline, CDR1 SEHNR and CDR2 FQNEAQ (reference sequence). Here the CDR3 DNA reads TGTGCCAGCAGCCCGGTCTCCTACAATGAGCAGTACTTC. Protein sequence: CASSPVSYNEQYF.

This clonotype was detected many times. The chain recombines TRBV30 with TRBJ2-1; 7 bases align to TRBD2. Germline CDR1 GTSNPN, CDR2 SVGIG (reference sequence). This CDR3 has 14 residues. The junction had 10 bases not matched to a gene; V was cut back by 4 bases and J by 7 bases. This chain's CDR3 is CAWNRGEVVNEQFF. The CDR3 DNA sequence: TGTGCCTGGAATCGGGGGGAAGTTGTGAATGAGCAGTTCTTC.

There are many counts of this clonotype. The V and J genes are TRBV5-1 and TRBJ2-5; D gene uncertain. The CDR3 has 11 amino acids. Germline-derived CDR1 and CDR2 are SGHRS and YFSETQ. V was trimmed by 6 bases and J by 5 bases, leaving 8 bases between them. CDR3 loop: CASKLEETQYF. CDR3 DNA sequence: TGCGCCAGCAAGTTAGAGGAGACCCAGTACTTC.

This clonotype has at least ten counts. The rearrangement joins TRBV24-1 to TRBJ2-7, with D possibly TRBD1 on 5 matching bases. Germline CDR1 and CDR2: KGHDR and SFDVKD. V lost 2 bases and J 7 bases, leaving 17 bases between the germline ends. There are 15 residues in the CDR3. The CDR3 DNA sequence: TGTGCCACCAGTGATTCCGGATTCTGGGGCCGGGAGCAGTACTTC. Protein product: CATSDSGFWGREQYF.

The sample holds a few counts of this clonotype. V gene TRBV9 combines with J gene TRBJ1-4; D possibly corresponds to TRBD1 (5 bases). Between the trimmed V and J ends, which lost 0 bases and 8 bases, there was a span of 14 bases. Germline lookup yields CDR1 SGDLS and CDR2 YYNGEE. The CDR3 extends over 15 amino acids. The CDR3 is CASSVGTLGGEKLFF. For the CDR3, the DNA is TGTGCCAGCAGCGTAGGGACCCTTGGGGGGGAAAAACTGTTTTTT.

This chain uses TRBV7-8 with TRBJ2-5; no clear D gene. The V gene lost 4 bases and the J gene lost 5 bases, with 8 bases spanning the gap. CDR1 and CDR2 (germline): SGHVS, FQNEAQ. The CDR3 extends over 12 amino acids. CDR3 coding DNA: TGTGCCAGCAGCTCCAATCTGGAGACCCAGTACTTC. Translation gives CASSSNLETQYF.

The sample holds many counts of this clonotype. CDR3 nucleotides: TGTGCCAGCAGCTTCCCGACTAGCGGGAGAGATACGCAGTATTTT. Protein sequence: CASSFPTSGRDTQYF. The chain links TRBV5-8 to TRBJ2-3; 12 nucleotides agree with TRBD2. With V trimmed by 2 bases and J by 5 bases, 3 bases remained unmatched. The CDR3 has 15 residues. Germline loops: CDR1 SGHTS, CDR2 YDEGEE.

This clonotype was seen only a few times. The chain joins TRBV28 to TRBJ2-1; D gene unclear. The CDR3 has 15 amino acids. Germline CDR1 MDHEN, CDR2 SYDVKM. V lost 3 bases and J 7 bases, leaving 16 bases between the germline ends. The CDR3 DNA reads TGTGCCAGCAGTTTTCCCATCGGGTTTGTAAATGAGCAGTTCTTC. Amino acid sequence: CASSFPIGFVNEQFF.

This sequence joins TRBV11-2 and TRBJ2-1; 9 positions agree with TRBD1. Germline CDR1 and CDR2: SGHAT and FQNNGV. J was trimmed by 10 bases and V by 3 bases; bases with no gene match: 7. This CDR3 is 14 amino acids long. CDR3 region: CASSLWDRVWEQFF. Written as DNA, the CDR3 is TGTGCCAGCAGCTTGTGGGACAGGGTGTGGGAGCAGTTCTTC.

This chain joins TRBV6-2 or TRBV6-3 and TRBJ2-1, with 8 nucleotides matching TRBD2. The CDR3 consists of 19 residues. Trimming at V came to 6 bases and at J to 2 bases, leaving 18 bases not matched to a gene. The germline gives CDR1 MNHEY, CDR2 SVGEGT. CDR3 loop: CASSFLTPGGRSPYNEQFF. The DNA for the CDR3 is TGTGCCAGCAGCTTCCTGACCCCGGGCGGGAGGAGTCCCTACAATGAGCAGTTCTTC.

This clonotype was seen repeatedly, ten times or more. V usage is TRBV12-3 or TRBV12-4 and J usage is TRBJ1-2; weak D call: TRBD1 (5 bases). This CDR3 has 14 amino acids. V was pared by 6 bases and J by 5 bases, with 16 bases between. CDR3 sequence: CASSPRDHRYGYTF. The CDR3 DNA follows: TGTGCCAGCAGCCCACGGGACCACCGGTATGGCTACACCTTC.

The rearrangement joins TRBV5-1 to TRBJ2-3; 9 nucleotides match TRBD2. The CDR3 extends over 16 amino acids. V lost 0 bases and J lost 3; bases outside the gene matches: 5. CDR1 is SGHRS, CDR2 YFSETQ, per germline. CDR3 nucleotides: TGCGCCAGCAGCTTGGCCGTAGCGGGAGCAACAGATACGCAGTATTTT. Its translation is CASSLAVAGATDTQYF.

This clonotype was observed at least ten times. The chain uses TRBV2 and TRBJ1-1; D is uncertain. This CDR3 is 14 amino acids long. V dropped 5 bases and J dropped 0 bases, with 10 bases sitting between them. Germline lookup yields CDR1 SNHLY and CDR2 FYNNEI. CDR3 nucleotides: TGTGCCAGCAGTCCTCCAGCTATGAACACTGAAGCTTTCTTT. It translates to CASSPPAMNTEAFF.

This clonotype came up many times. J is TRBJ1-4 and V is TRBV28, with 9 bases fitting TRBD1. With 5 bases clipped from V and 8 bases from J, the junction kept 12 bases outside the gene matches. Germline V lookup: CDR1 MDHEN, CDR2 SYDVKM. There are 16 residues in the CDR3. The CDR3 DNA sequence: TGTGCCAGCAGTGGATCCGTGGGACAGGGTTACGAAAAACTGTTTTTT. It is translated as CASSGSVGQGYEKLFF.

The rearrangement links TRBV3-1 to TRBJ1-2; D possibly corresponds to TRBD1 (6 bases). Germline lookup yields CDR1 LGHDT and CDR2 YNNKEL (reference sequence). Trimming removed 4 bases at V and 3 bases at J, with 18 bases between. This CDR3 is 16 amino acids long. The CDR3 is CASSLETGLSDYGYTF. The CDR3 nucleotides are TGTGCCAGCAGCCTAGAAACAGGGTTGTCAGACTATGGCTACACCTTC.

This clonotype was seen only a few times. J is TRBJ2-3 and V is TRBV28; D perhaps matches TRBD2 (6 bases). CDR3 size: 15 residues. The V end lost 3 bases, the J end lost 1 base, and 11 bases lay between the germline ends. Germline V gene lookup returns CDR1 MDHEN and CDR2 SYDVKM. The CDR3 DNA reads TGTGCCAGCAGTTTTATCCTAGCGCGCACAGATACGCAGTATTTT. Amino acids: CASSFILARTDTQYF.

This clonotype was found a few times. The chain recombines TRBV2 with TRBJ1-4; D uncertain. Germline CDR1 and CDR2: SNHLY and FYNNEI. The CDR3 has 15 residues. The germline V and J ends were trimmed by 4 bases and 6 bases, with 15 bases remaining between them. The CDR3, as DNA: TGTGCCAGCAGTGCAGAATTTGGGCAGTATGAAAAACTGTTTTTT. Translation: CASSAEFGQYEKLFF.

This clonotype was recorded at least ten times. The chain employs TRBV7-9 and TRBJ1-1, with unresolved D. Germline V lookup: CDR1 SEHNR, CDR2 FQNEAQ (reference sequence). CDR3 length: 13 amino acids. Trimming removed 5 bases at V and 3 bases at J, with 10 bases between. CDR3 loop: CASSILEHTEAFF. The CDR3 bases are TGTGCCAGCAGCATACTAGAGCACACTGAAGCTTTCTTT.

This chain connects TRBV2 to TRBJ2-2; 10 positions agree with TRBD2. CDR1 SNHLY and CDR2 FYNNEI come from the germline V gene. The V gene end was trimmed by 4 bases and the J gene end by 5 bases; junction bases not matched to a gene: 10. The CDR3 extends over 17 amino acids. Here the CDR3 reads CASSAAASGSGTGELFF. For the CDR3, the DNA is TGTGCCAGCAGTGCTGCCGCTAGCGGGAGTGGAACCGGGGAGCTGTTTTTT.

This clonotype was seen repeatedly, ten times or more. This chain links TRBV6-1 with TRBJ2-1, with TRBD2 identical over 9 bases. The ends lost 3 bases at V and 7 bases at J; junction bases unmatched: 7. This CDR3 region has 15 residues. The germline gives CDR1 MNHNS, CDR2 SASEGT. The DNA of the CDR3 is TGTGCCAGCAGTGAGCAGCCTAGCGGGACAAATGAGCAGTTCTTC. Its translation is CASSEQPSGTNEQFF.

This chain links TRBV19 with TRBJ2-1, with TRBD1 as a possible D gene (6 bases). V dropped 6 bases and J dropped 0 bases, with 12 bases sitting between them. The CDR3 is made up of 15 amino acids. Germline values: CDR1 LNHDA, CDR2 SQIVND (reference sequence). This CDR3 reads CASRRQVSSYNEQFF. The CDR3 DNA sequence: TGTGCCAGTAGAAGACAGGTTAGCTCCTACAATGAGCAGTTCTTC.

In this sample, this clonotype turned up many times. This chain links TRBV28 with TRBJ2-3; D is undetermined. This CDR3 comprises 12 residues. Trimming took 8 bases from V and 4 from J, leaving 10 bases between them. Germline V gives CDR1 MDHEN, CDR2 SYDVKM. The CDR3 spells CASDTSADTQYF. In nucleotides, the CDR3 is TGTGCCAGCGATACGAGTGCAGATACGCAGTATTTT. Filled out from reference TRBV28 and TRBJ2-3, the complete variable domain reads DVKVTQSSRYLVKRTGEKVFLECVQDMDHENMFWYRQDPGLGLRLIYFSYDVKMKEKGDIPEGYSVSREKKERFSLILESASTNQTSMYLCASDTSADTQYFGPGTRLTVL.

Comment on this clonotype: This may be a read error: a much more frequent sequence differs by one nucleotide. CDR3 coding DNA: TGTGCCAGCAGCTTGCACGCAGCCGCGGTGGGGTATGGCTACACCTTC. Protein sequence: CASSLHAAAVGYGYTF. The chain employs TRBV7-2 and TRBJ1-2; D is unresolved. The germline CDR1 and CDR2 sequences are SGHTA and FQGNSA. V was cut by 3 bases and J by 5 bases, with 19 bases left in between. There are 16 residues in the CDR3.

V usage is TRBV20-1 and J usage is TRBJ2-4; TRBD2 matches 10 bases. Germline values: CDR1 DFQATT, CDR2 SNEGSKA (reference sequence). The CDR3 has 14 amino acids. J lost 7 bases, V lost 6 bases, and 9 bases had no gene match. CDR3 sequence: CSAKRLAGRNIQYF. CDR3 coding DNA: TGCAGTGCCAAAAGACTAGCGGGCCGGAACATTCAGTACTTC.

CDR3 residues: CASRTPGTSGQETQYF. The CDR3 DNA is TGTGCCAGCAGAACTCCCGGGACTAGCGGGCAAGAGACCCAGTACTTC. The chain carries TRBV12-3 or TRBV12-4 and TRBJ2-5; 12 nucleotides align to TRBD2. The trim removed 6 bases at V and 2 bases at J, leaving 7 bases unmatched. CDR3 length: 16 amino acids.